The 4 T cell receptor beta chains in this list originate from one sample, sequenced in a study of monozygotic twins with inflammatory bowel disease. TCRdb re-called the 5' RACE reads; every CDR3 protein appears as one record, without DNA. This repertoire includes 200,000 to 250,000 distinct CDR3 sequences. Sequencing input: blood. The receptors derive from a human donor with ulcerative colitis or Crohn's disease, or a healthy co-twin of an affected twin (not recorded which).

The genes are TRBV20-1 and TRBJ2-7; the TCRdb call, TRBD1, lacks DNA for checking. This CDR3 has 12 amino acids. Germline CDR1 reads DFQATT; CDR2 reads SNEGSKA (reference sequence). CDR3 region: CSAGQGPREQYF.

The rearrangement uses TRBV11-2 and TRBJ1-2; no DNA is available, so the TRBD1 call from TCRdb remains unchecked. The CDR3 has 15 residues. Per germline, CDR1 SGHAT and CDR2 FQNNGV. The CDR3 spells CASSSWTGLNYGYTF.

The chain combines TRBV5-1 with TRBJ2-7; TCRdb names TRBD1, which stays unverified in the absence of DNA. CDR1 SGHRS and CDR2 YFSETQ come from the germline V gene. The CDR3 runs 16 residues. CDR3 loop: CASSLERDRGWSEQYF.

The chain combines TRBV20-1 with TRBJ2-5. The germline gives CDR1 DFQATT, CDR2 SNEGSKA (reference sequence). The CDR3 consists of 18 residues. CDR3 sequence: CSARDQGRGSFNVETQYF.